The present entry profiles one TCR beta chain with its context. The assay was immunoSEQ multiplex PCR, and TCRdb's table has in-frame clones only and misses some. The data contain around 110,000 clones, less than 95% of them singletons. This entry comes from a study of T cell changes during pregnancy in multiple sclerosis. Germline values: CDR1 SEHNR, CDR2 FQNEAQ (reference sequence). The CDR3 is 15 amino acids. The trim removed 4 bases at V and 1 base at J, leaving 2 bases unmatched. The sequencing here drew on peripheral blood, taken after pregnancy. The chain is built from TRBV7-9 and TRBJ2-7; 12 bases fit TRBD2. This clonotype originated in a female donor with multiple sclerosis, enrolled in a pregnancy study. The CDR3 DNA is TGTGCCAGCAGCTACGGACTAGCGGGATCCTACGAGCAGTACTTC. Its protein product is CASSYGLAGSYEQYF.